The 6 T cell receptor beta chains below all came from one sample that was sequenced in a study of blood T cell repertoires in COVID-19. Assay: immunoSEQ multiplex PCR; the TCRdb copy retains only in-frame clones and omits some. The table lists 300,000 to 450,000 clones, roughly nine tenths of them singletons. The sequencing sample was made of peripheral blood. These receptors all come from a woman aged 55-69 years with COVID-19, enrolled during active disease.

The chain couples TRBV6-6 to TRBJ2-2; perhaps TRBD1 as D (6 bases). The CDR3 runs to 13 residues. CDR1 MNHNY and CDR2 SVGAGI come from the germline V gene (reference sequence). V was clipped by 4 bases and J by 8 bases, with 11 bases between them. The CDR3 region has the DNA TGTGCCAGCAGTTTACCAGGGGTAGGGGAGCTGTTTTTT. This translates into CASSLPGVGELFF.

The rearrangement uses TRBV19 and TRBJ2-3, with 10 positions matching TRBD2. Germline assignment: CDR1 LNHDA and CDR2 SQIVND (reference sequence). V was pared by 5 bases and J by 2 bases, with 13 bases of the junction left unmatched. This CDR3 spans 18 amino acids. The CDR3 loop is CASSHVASGGLNTDTQYF. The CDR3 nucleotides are TGTGCCAGTAGTCACGTGGCTAGCGGGGGTCTGAACACAGATACGCAGTATTTT.

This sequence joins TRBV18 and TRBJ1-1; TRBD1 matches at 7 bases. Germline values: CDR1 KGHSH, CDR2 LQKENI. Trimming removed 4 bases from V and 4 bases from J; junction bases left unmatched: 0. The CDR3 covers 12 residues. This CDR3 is CASSQGATEAFF. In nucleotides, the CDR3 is TGTGCCAGCTCACAGGGGGCCACTGAAGCTTTCTTT. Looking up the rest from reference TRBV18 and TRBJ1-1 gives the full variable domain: NAGVMQNPRHLVRRRGQEARLRCSPMKGHSHVYWYRQLPEEGLKFMVYLQKENIIDESGMPKERFSAEFPKEGPSILRIQQVVRGDSAAYFCASSQGATEAFFGQGTRLTVV.

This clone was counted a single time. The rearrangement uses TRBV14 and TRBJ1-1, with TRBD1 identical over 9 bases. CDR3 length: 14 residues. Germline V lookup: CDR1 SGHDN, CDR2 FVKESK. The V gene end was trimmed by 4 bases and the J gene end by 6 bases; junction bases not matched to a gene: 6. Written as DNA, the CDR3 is TGTGCCAGCAGCCGTTTCGGACAGGGGTCTGAAGCTTTCTTT. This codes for CASSRFGQGSEAFF.

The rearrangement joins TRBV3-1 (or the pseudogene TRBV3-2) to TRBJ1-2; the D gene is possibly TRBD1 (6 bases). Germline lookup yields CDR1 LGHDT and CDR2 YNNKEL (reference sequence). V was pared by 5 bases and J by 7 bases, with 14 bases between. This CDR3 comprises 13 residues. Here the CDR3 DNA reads TGTGCCAGCAGCTACAGGGACCAGGGTGGCTACACCTTC. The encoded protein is CASSYRDQGGYTF.

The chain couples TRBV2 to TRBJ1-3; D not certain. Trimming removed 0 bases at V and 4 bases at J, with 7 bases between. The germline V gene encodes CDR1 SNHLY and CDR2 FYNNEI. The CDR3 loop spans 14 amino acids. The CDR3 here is CASSEARWGNTIYF. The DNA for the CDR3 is TGTGCCAGCAGTGAAGCCCGGTGGGGAAACACCATATATTTT.